This T cell receptor (beta chain) emerged from a study of Graves' ophthalmopathy and Graves' hyperthyroidism. Study observations and caveats: Ophthalmopathy progression was predicted by the model at less than 71% sensitivity and about 79% specificity. Appearing in blood as well were most expanded thyroid clonotypes above 0.001 frequency.

The CDR3 spans 15 residues. The germline CDR1 and CDR2 sequences are SGHNT and YENEEA. The ends were cut back, 4 bases at V and 4 bases at J, with 16 bases in the middle. Investigators amplified TCR beta CDR3 regions from RNA transcripts. In the first round, RT-PCR was carried out with HTBI primers, and a multiplex PCR formed the second round. TCRdb recomputed calls from the multiplex PCR reads with MiXCR, one row per CDR3 protein. The sample records about 400,000 distinct CDR3 sequences, approximately 16% being singletons. Worth noting for this clonotype: Its antigen is not known.

Other autoimmune diseases, uncontrolled infections, pregnancy or lactation led to the exclusion of patients. The diagnosis was founded upon clinical symptoms, serum thyroxine, TRAb, thyroid ultrasound and orbital computed tomography. The clonotype originates from a woman between 18 and 29 years old with Graves' ophthalmopathy. V usage is TRBV11-3 and J usage is TRBJ2-5; tentatively, D is TRBD1 (5 bases). The material sequenced was peripheral blood. Here the CDR3 DNA reads TGTGCCAGCAGCTCAATTGGTGCAGGGATAGAGACCCAGTACTTC. Residues: CASSSIGAGIETQYF. The variable domain in full, completed from reference TRBV11-3 and TRBJ2-5, reads EAGVVQSPRYKIIEKKQPVAFWCNPISGHNTLYWYLQNLGQGPELLIRYENEEAVDDSQLPKDRFSAERLKGVDSTLKIQPAELGDSAVYLCASSSIGAGIETQYFGPGTRLLVL.